This T cell receptor (beta chain) was found in a study of identifying expanded T cells in peripheral blood. Points from the study as a whole: Variance in clone template counts between two-week samples significantly increased with total template count across all healthy donors. Over approximately two and four weeks, about 15 and 19 clones changed, versus approximately 1.2 between replicates.

Assay used: immunoSEQ multiplex PCR; TCRdb lists only in-frame clones, some missing. Here the sample spans about 91,000 clones, roughly 90% being singletons. In regard to this clone: Its target is unknown.

The germline V gene encodes CDR1 MGHRA and CDR2 YSYEKL. The CDR3 is made up of 16 amino acids. V was pared by 0 bases and J by 4 bases, with 16 bases between. This chain links TRBV4-1 with TRBJ2-7; D possibly corresponds to TRBD1 (6 bases). This receptor was taken from a person aged 18 to 69 in good health. The sample was blood. CDR3 nucleotides: TGCGCCAGCAGCCAAGATGGTAGGGGGAGATCTTACGAGCAGTACTTC. Translating gives CASSQDGRGRSYEQYF.